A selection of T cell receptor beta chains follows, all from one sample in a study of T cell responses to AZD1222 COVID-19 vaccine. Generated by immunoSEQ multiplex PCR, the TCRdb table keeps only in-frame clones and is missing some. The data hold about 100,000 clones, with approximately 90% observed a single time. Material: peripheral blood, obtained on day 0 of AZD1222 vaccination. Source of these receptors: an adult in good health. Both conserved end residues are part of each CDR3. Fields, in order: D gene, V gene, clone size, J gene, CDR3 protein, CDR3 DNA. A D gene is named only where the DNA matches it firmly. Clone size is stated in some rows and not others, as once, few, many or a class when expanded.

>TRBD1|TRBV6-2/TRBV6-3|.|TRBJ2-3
CASSSNDRGADTQYF
TGTGCCAGCAGTTCCAACGACAGGGGCGCCGATACGCAGTATTTT
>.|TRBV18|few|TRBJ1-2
CASSPSGPGAFLGYTF
TGTGCCAGCTCACCATCAGGTCCGGGGGCCTTCCTTGGCTACACCTTC
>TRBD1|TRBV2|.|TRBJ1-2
CASSVTEGALGYTF
TGTGCCAGCAGTGTTACCGAGGGGGCGCTTGGCTACACCTTC
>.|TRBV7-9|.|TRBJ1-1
CASSSEAFF
TGTGCCAGCAGCTCCGAAGCTTTCTTT
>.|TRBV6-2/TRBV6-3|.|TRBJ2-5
CASSYLGPETQYF
TGTGCCAGCAGTTACTTGGGTCCAGAGACCCAGTACTTC
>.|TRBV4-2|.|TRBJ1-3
CASSQDGPQSSGNTIYF
TGTGCCAGCAGCCAAGACGGCCCTCAGAGCTCTGGAAACACCATATATTTT
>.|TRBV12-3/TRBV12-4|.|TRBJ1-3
CASSLGSGNTIYF
TGTGCCAGCAGTTTAGGCTCTGGAAACACCATATATTTT
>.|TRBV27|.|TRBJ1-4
CASSFREGGEKLFF
TGTGCCAGCAGTTTTAGAGAGGGTGGTGAAAAACTGTTTTTT
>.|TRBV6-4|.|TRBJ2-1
CASSASGTPEQFF
TGTGCCAGCAGTGCTTCCGGGACCCCCGAGCAGTTCTTC
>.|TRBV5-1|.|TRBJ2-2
CASSLTGLNTGELFF
TGCGCCAGCAGCTTGACAGGGCTAAACACCGGGGAGCTGTTTTTT
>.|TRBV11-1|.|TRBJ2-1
CASSRVGWKFNNEQFF
TGTGCCAGCAGCCGGGTAGGGTGGAAGTTTAACAATGAGCAGTTCTTC
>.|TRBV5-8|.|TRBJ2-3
CASIPGLITDTQYF
TGTGCCAGCATACCGGGACTCATCACAGATACGCAGTATTTT
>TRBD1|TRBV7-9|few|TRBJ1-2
CASSLSVGQDYGYTF
TGTGCCAGCAGCTTATCCGTGGGACAGGACTATGGCTACACCTTC
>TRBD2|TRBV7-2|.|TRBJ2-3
CASSLSSAGGPSADTQYF
TGTGCCAGCAGCTTAAGTTCAGCGGGGGGGCCGTCGGCAGATACGCAGTATTTT
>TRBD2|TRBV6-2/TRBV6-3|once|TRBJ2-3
CASSYPLGKRGGRGTDTQYF
TGTGCCAGCAGTTACCCCCTCGGGAAGCGGGGGGGCCGAGGCACAGATACGCAGTATTTT
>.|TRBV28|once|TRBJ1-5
CASSFYSNQPQHF
TGTGCCAGCAGTTTTTATAGCAATCAGCCCCAGCATTTT
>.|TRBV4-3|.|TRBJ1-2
CASSQVHRDGYTF
TGCGCCAGCAGCCAAGTGCACCGGGATGGCTACACCTTC
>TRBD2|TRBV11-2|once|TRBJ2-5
CASSLVGGSLRTQYF
TGTGCCAGCAGCTTGGTCGGGGGGTCCTTGCGGACCCAGTACTTC
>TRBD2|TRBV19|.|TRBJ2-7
CASSGLAGASYEQYF
TGTGCCAGTAGTGGACTAGCGGGGGCCTCCTACGAGCAGTACTTC
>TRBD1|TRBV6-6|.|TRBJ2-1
CASNPGTGGYNEQFF
TGTGCCAGCAACCCCGGGACAGGGGGCTACAATGAGCAGTTCTTC
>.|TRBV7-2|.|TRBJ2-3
CASRRTGRPTDTQYF
TGTGCCAGCAGGCGTACCGGAAGACCCACAGATACGCAGTATTTT
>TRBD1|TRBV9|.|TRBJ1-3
CASSVVAGGWQGNTIYF
TGTGCCAGCAGCGTAGTGGCAGGGGGCTGGCAAGGAAACACCATATATTTT
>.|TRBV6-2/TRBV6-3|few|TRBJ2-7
CASSYGQYSYEQYF
TGTGCCAGCAGTTACGGACAGTACTCCTACGAGCAGTACTTC
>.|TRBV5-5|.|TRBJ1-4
CASSRLGLSTNEKLFF
TGTGCCAGCAGCAGACTGGGACTCTCAACTAATGAAAAACTGTTTTTT
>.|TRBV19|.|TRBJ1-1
CASSIEGARDTEAFF
TGTGCCAGTAGTATCGAGGGTGCTCGGGATACTGAAGCTTTCTTT
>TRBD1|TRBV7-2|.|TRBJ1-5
CASSLAGQGSQPQHF
TGTGCCAGCAGCTTAGCGGGACAGGGGAGTCAGCCCCAGCATTTT
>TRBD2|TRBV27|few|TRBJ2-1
CASRTGTSGQEFF
TGTGCCAGCAGAACCGGGACTAGCGGTCAGGAGTTCTTC
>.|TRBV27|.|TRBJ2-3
CASSPPYTDTQYF
TGTGCCAGCAGTCCCCCCTACACAGATACGCAGTATTTT
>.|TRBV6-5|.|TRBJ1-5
CASSKRTDSNQPQHF
TGTGCCAGCAGTAAACGGACAGACAGCAATCAGCCCCAGCATTTT
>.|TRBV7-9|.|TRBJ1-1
CASSLIGGYGEAFF
TGTGCCAGCAGCTTGATCGGGGGCTACGGTGAAGCTTTCTTT
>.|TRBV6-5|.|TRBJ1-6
CASSYQDSSNSPLHF
TGTGCCAGCAGTTACCAGGACAGCAGTAATTCACCCCTCCACTTT
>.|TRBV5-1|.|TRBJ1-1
CASSLSLGQNTEAFF
TGCGCCAGCAGCTTGTCTTTGGGACAGAACACTGAAGCTTTCTTT
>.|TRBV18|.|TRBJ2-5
CASSPRETQYF
TGTGCCAGCTCACCGAGGGAGACCCAGTACTTC
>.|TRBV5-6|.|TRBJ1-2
CASSPGGRGGYYGYTF
TGTGCCAGCAGCCCCGGGGGCAGGGGAGGGTACTATGGCTACACCTTC
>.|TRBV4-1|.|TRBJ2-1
CASSQDRLEGLSSYNEQFF
TGCGCCAGCAGCCAAGACCGCCTGGAGGGCCTTAGCTCCTACAATGAGCAGTTCTTC
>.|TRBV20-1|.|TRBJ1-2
CSASRSGYTF
TGCAGTGCTAGTCGGTCTGGCTACACCTTC
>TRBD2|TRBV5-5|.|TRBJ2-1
CASSSGTSYNEQFF
TGTGCCAGCAGCTCGGGGACTAGCTACAATGAGCAGTTCTTC
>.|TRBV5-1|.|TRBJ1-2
CASSLRGSYDYTF
TGCGCCAGCAGCCTCAGGGGAAGCTATGACTACACCTTC
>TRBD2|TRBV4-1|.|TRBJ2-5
CASSHPTSGGAGQETQYF
TGCGCCAGCAGCCATCCGACTAGCGGGGGGGCCGGGCAAGAGACCCAGTACTTC
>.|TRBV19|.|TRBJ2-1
CASSMQASSVEQFF
TGTGCCAGTAGTATGCAGGCTAGCTCGGTTGAGCAGTTCTTC
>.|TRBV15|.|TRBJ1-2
CATSREQGFYGYTF
TGTGCCACCAGCAGAGAACAGGGTTTCTATGGCTACACCTTC
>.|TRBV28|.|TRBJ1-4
CASVRSEGGREKLFF
TGTGCCAGCGTCAGGAGTGAAGGGGGACGCGAAAAACTGTTTTTT
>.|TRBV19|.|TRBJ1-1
CATVPVLAFF
TGTGCCACTGTGCCGGTTCTAGCTTTCTTT
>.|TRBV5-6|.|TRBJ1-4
CASSYGAGEGEKLFF
TGTGCCAGCAGCTATGGAGCAGGCGAGGGAGAAAAACTGTTTTTT
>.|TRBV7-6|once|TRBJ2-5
CASSLRKQETQYF
TGTGCCAGCAGCTTAAGAAAGCAAGAGACCCAGTACTTC
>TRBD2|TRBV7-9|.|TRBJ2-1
CASSPGARLAGGYNEQFF
TGTGCCAGCAGCCCCGGGGCGCGACTAGCGGGGGGCTACAATGAGCAGTTCTTC
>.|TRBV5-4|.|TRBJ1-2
CASRDSGGNYGYTF
TGTGCCAGCAGGGACTCCGGGGGTAACTATGGCTACACCTTC
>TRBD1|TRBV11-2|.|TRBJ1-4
CASSSGQGVNEKLFF
TGTGCCAGCAGCTCAGGACAGGGTGTTAATGAAAAACTGTTTTTT
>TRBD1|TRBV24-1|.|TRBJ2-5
CATSDQGQGKETQYF
TGTGCCACCAGTGATCAGGGACAGGGAAAAGAGACCCAGTACTTC
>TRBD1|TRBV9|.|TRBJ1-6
CASSVVGTGNSPLHF
TGTGCCAGCAGCGTAGTTGGGACAGGTAATTCACCCCTCCACTTT
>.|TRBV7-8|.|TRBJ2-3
CASSPTAVGRHTQYF
TGTGCCAGCAGCCCCACGGCTGTTGGTAGGCATACGCAGTATTTT